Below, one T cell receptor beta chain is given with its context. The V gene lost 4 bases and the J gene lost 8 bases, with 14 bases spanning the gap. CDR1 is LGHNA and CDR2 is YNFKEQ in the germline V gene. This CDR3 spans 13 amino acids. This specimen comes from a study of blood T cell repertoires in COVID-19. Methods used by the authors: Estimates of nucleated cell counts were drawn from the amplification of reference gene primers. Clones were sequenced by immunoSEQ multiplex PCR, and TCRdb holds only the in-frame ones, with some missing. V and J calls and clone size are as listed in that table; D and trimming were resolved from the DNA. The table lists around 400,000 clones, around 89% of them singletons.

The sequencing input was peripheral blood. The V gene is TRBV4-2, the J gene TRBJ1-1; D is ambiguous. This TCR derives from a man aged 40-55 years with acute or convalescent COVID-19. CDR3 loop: CASSPLRRLEAFF. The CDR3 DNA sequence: TGTGCCAGCAGCCCCCTAAGGAGATTGGAAGCTTTCTTT.